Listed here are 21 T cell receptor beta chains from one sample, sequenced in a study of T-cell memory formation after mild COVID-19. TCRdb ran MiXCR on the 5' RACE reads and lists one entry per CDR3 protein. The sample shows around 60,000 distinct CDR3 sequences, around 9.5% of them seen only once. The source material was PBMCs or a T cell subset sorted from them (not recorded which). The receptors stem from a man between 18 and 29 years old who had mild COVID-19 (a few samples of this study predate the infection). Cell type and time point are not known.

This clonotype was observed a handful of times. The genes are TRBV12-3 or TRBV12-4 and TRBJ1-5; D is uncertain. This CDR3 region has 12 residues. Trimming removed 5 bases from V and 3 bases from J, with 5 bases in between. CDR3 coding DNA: TGTGCCAGCAGTCTCGACAATCAGCCCCAGCATTTT. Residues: CASSLDNQPQHF.

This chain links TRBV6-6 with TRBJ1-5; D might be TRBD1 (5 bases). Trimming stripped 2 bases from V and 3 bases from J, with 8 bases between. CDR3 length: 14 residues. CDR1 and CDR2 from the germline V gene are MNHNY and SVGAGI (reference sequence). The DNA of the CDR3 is TGTGCCAGCAGTTACAGGGGTCACAATCAGCCCCAGCATTTT. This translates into CASSYRGHNQPQHF.

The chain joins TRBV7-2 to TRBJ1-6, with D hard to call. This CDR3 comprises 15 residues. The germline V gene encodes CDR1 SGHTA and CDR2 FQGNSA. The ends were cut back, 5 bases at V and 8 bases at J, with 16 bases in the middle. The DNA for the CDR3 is TGTGCCAGCAGCCCCCGGGCGGGGAGTTATTCACCCCTCCACTTT. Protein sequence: CASSPRAGSYSPLHF.

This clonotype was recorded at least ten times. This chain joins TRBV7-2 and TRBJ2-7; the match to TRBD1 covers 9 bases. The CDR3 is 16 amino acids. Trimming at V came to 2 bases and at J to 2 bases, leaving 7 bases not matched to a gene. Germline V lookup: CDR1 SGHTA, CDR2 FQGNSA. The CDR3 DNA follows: TGTGCCAGCAGCTTAAGTGGGACAGGGATCCCCTACGAGCAGTACTTC. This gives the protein CASSLSGTGIPYEQYF.

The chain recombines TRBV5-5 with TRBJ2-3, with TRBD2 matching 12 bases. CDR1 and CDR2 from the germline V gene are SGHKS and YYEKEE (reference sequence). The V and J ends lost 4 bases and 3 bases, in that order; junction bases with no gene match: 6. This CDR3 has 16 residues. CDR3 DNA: TGTGCCAGCAGCCAAGGGACTAGCGGGTTTACAGATACGCAGTATTTT. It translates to CASSQGTSGFTDTQYF. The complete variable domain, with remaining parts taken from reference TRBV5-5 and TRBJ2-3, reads DAGVTQSPTHLIKTRGQQVTLRCSPISGHKSVSWYQQVLGQGPQFIFQYYEKEERGRGNFPDRFSARQFPNYSSELNVNALLLGDSALYLCASSQGTSGFTDTQYFGPGTRLTVL.

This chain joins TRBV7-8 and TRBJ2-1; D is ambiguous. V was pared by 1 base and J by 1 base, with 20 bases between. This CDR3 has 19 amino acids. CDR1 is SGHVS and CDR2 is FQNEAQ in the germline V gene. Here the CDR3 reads CASSLDVRLVYESYNEQFF. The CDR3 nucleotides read TGTGCCAGCAGCTTAGACGTCCGATTAGTCTACGAGTCCTACAATGAGCAGTTCTTC.

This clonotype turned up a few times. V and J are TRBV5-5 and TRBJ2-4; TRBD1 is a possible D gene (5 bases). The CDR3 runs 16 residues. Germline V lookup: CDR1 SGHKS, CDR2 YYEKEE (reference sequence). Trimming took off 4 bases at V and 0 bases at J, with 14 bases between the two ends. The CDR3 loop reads CASSPRVLLAKNIQYF. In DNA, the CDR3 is TGTGCCAGCAGCCCCAGGGTCTTACTAGCCAAAAACATTCAGTACTTC.

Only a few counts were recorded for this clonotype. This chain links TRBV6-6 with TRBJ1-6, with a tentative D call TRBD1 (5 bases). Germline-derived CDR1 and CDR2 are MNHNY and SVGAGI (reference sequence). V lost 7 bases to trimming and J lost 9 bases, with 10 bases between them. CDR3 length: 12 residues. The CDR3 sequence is CASIGAGSPLHF. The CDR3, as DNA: TGTGCCAGCATAGGGGCAGGTTCACCCCTCCACTTT.

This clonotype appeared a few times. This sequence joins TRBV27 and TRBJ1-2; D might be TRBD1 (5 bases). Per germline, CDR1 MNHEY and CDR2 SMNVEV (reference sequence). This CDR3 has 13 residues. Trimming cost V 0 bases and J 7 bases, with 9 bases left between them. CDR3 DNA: TGTGCCAGCAGTTTATCAGAGGGGAGTGGCTACACCTTC. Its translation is CASSLSEGSGYTF.

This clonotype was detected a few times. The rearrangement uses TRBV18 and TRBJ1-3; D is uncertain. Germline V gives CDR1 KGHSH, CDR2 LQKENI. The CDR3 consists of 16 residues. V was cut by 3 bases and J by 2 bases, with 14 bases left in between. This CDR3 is CASSPLTAVPGNTIYF. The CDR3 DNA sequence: TGTGCCAGCTCACCCTTAACAGCCGTCCCTGGAAACACCATATATTTT.

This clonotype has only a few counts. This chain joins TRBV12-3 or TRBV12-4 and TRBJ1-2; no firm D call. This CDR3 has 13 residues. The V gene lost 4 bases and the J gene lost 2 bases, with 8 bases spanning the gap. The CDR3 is CASSSKQNYGYTF. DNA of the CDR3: TGTGCCAGCAGTTCGAAACAGAACTATGGCTACACCTTC.

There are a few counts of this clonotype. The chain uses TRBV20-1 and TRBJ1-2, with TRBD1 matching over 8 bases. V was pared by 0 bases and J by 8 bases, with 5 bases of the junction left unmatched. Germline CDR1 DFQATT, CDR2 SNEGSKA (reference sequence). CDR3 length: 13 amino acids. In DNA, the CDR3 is TGCAGTGCTAGAGAACCGGACAGGGAGGGCTACACCTTC. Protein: CSAREPDREGYTF.

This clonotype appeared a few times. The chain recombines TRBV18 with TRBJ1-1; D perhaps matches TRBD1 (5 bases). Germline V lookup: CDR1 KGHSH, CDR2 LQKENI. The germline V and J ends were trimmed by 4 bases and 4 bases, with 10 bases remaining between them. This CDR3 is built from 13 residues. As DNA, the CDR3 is TGTGCCAGCTCACAGAGGCAGGGCACTGAAGCTTTCTTT. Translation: CASSQRQGTEAFF.

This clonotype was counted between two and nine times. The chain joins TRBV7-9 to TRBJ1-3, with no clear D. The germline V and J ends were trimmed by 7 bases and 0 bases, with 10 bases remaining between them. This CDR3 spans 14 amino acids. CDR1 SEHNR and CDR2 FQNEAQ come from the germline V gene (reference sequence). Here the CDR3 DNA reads TGTGCCAGCACCCCCGACTACTCTGGAAACACCATATATTTT. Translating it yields CASTPDYSGNTIYF. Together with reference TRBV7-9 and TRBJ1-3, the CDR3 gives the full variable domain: DTGVSQNPRHKITKRGQNVTFRCDPISEHNRLYWYRQTLGQGPEFLTYFQNEAQLEKSRLLSDRFSAERPKGSFSTLEIQRTEQGDSAMYLCASTPDYSGNTIYFGEGSWLTVV.

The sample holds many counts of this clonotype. CDR3 residues: CASSFSGEGTEAFF. For the CDR3, the DNA is TGTGCCAGCAGTTTTTCAGGGGAAGGGACTGAAGCTTTCTTT. V is TRBV27 and J is TRBJ1-1, with a tentative D call TRBD1 (6 bases). V shed 3 bases and J shed 5 bases, with 13 bases lying between them. This CDR3 has 14 residues. CDR1 and CDR2 (germline): MNHEY, SMNVEV (reference sequence).

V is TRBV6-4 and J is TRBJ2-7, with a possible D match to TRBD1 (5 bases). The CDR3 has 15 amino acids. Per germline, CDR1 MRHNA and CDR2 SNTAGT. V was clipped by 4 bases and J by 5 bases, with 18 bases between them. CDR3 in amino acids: CASSGAGQGDHEQYV. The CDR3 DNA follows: TGTGCCAGCAGTGGGGCTGGGCAGGGTGACCACGAGCAGTACGTC.

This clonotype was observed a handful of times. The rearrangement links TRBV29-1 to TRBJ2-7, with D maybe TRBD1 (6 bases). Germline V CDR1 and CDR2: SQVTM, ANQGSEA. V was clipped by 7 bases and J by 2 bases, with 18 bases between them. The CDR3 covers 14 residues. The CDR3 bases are TGCAGCGGAGCCCAGAGCAGGGGACCCTACGAGCAGTACGTC. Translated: CSGAQSRGPYEQYV.

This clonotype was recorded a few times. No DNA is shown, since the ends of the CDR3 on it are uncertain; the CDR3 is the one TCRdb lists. CDR3 loop: CASSSSAGEADTQYF. V and J are TRBV12-3 or TRBV12-4 and TRBJ2-3; TRBD1 reflects the table's D call only, with no check against the DNA. The CDR3 length equals 15 residues, ends included.

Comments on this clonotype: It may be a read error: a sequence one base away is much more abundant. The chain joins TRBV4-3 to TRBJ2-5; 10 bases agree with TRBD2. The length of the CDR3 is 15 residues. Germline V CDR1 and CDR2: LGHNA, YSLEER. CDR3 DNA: TGCGCCAGCAGCCAAGGGACTAGCGGTCCCGAGACCCGGTACTTC. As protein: CASSQGTSGPETRYF.

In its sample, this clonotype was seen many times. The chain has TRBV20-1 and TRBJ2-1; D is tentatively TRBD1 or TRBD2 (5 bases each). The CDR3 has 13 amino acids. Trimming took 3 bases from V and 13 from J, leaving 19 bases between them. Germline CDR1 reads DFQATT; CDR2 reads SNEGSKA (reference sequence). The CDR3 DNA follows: TGCAGTGCTAGCCAAACTTGGGGGACCCTTCAGTTCTTC. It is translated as CSASQTWGTLQFF.

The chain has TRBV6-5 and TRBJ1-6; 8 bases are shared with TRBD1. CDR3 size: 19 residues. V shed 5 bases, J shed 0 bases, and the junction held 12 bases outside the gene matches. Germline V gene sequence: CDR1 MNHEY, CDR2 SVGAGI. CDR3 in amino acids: CASSPWAAGTGSYNSPLHF. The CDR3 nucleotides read TGTGCCAGCAGTCCGTGGGCCGCCGGGACAGGCTCCTATAATTCACCCCTCCACTTT.